Listed below are T cell receptor beta chains from one sample, sequenced in a study of shared clonotypes between healthy human individuals. Using immunoSEQ multiplex PCR, the repertoire was profiled, and TCRdb retains in-frame clones only, with some absent. The data hold around 1.9 million clones, with 90% to 95% observed a single time. Sequencing was done on a sample of naive CD8+ T cells from PBMCs. These receptors were taken from a man aged 18 to 29 in good health. Some clones in this sample may be carry-over from other donors' samples. Each CDR3 is given with its conserved first and last residue. D genes are given only for firm matches.

TRBJ2-7,TRBV13,TRBD1,CASSVGTAYEQYF
TRBJ2-7,TRBV27,TRBD2,CASSSPPSGRDEQYF
TRBJ2-2,TRBV15,NA,CATSARSEPTGELFF
TRBJ2-7,TRBV28,TRBD2,CASSFWPSGTGEQYF
TRBJ2-1,TRBV9,TRBD2,CASSVAAGGNNEQFF
TRBJ2-2,TRBV9,NA,CASSVVAGNTGELFF
TRBJ2-7,TRBV27,TRBD2,CASSFFGSGNHNYEQYF
TRBJ2-7,TRBV27,TRBD1,CASSSPGTGGYEQYF
TRBJ1-1,TRBV5-6,TRBD1,CASSYGTGAEAFF
TRBJ1-1,TRBV6-6,NA,CASSYEGENTEAFF
TRBJ1-1,TRBV27,TRBD1,CASSAQPGQGAPDTEAFF
TRBJ2-1,TRBV19,NA,CASSIRGDSYNEQFF
TRBJ2-1,TRBV7-2,TRBD2,CASSQQPGLDFVGDNEQFF
TRBJ2-1,TRBV9,NA,CASSVGDTEVEQFF
TRBJ1-4,TRBV9,NA,CASSPMWGDLNEKLFF
TRBJ2-5,TRBV30,NA,CAWSVGMEQYF
TRBJ1-1,TRBV29-1,NA,CSADRGGSEAFF
TRBJ2-1,TRBV4-1,TRBD1,CASSPRDRYAIEQFF
TRBJ1-5,TRBV9,NA,CASNLGGMGQPQHF
TRBJ1-2,TRBV9,TRBD1,CASSVTTETDRTLGGYTF
TRBJ2-2,TRBV28,TRBD2,CASSFVQLAGDNGELFF
TRBJ2-2,TRBV7-9,TRBD1,CASSQGQGSATGELFF
TRBJ2-3,TRBV27,NA,CASSLPGLAQDTQYF
TRBJ1-2,TRBV27,NA,CASSLSRHQPNYGYTF
TRBJ2-2,TRBV7-2,NA,CASSLRGWGAEELFF
TRBJ1-2,TRBV9,NA,CASSGGGGYTF
TRBJ1-5,TRBV7-6,NA,CASSFGGGQPQHF
TRBJ2-7,TRBV7-6,NA,CASSFGPFDSEQYF
TRBJ2-1,TRBV7-9,NA,CASGRPSPSNNEQFF
TRBJ1-2,TRBV5-5,NA,CASSLLSLTDHYGYTF
TRBJ1-1,TRBV4-2,NA,CASSQAGKLGRLNTEAFF
TRBJ2-2,TRBV4-1,TRBD1,CASSQGDRVDYGELFF
TRBJ1-1,TRBV14,NA,CASSQDRGAIAFF
TRBJ2-7,TRBV6-6,NA,CASSYSGDEQYF
TRBJ2-2,TRBV6-1,NA,CASSANRGLNTGELFF
TRBJ1-1,TRBV19,TRBD1,CASSPLRDRGYTEAFF
TRBJ2-5,TRBV5-4,NA,CASSLGILETQYF
TRBJ2-5,TRBV7-6,NA,CASSLRSQETQYF
TRBJ2-7,TRBV28,TRBD1,CASYESGQGYEQYF
TRBJ2-7,TRBV9,NA,CASSVEGATAAEQYF
TRBJ2-1,TRBV6-1,NA,CASSEDAAPEAYNEQFF
TRBJ2-1,TRBV4-3,NA,CASSQDLWGYYNEQFF
TRBJ2-7,TRBV27,NA,CASSWAFPYEQYF
TRBJ2-5,TRBV4-1,TRBD2,CASSQDSGSRQETQYF
TRBJ1-1,TRBV27,NA,CASSLTRDVRAYTEAFF
TRBJ2-3,TRBV27,TRBD2,CASSVGLAGGLTDTQYF
TRBJ1-1,TRBV25-1,NA,CASSEVGLGTNTEAFF
TRBJ2-5,TRBV7-5,NA,CVRSPGTPETQYF
TRBJ1-1,TRBV6-5,NA,CASSFGPNTEAFF
TRBJ2-7,TRBV27,NA,CASSLSRQSYEQYF